This T cell receptor beta chain was identified in a study of blood T cell repertoires in COVID-19 (dated by TCRdb to the early 2020s). About the full investigation: Samples covering the acute and convalescent phases of COVID-19 were provided by collaborators in the United States, Italy and Spain. The material from the prospective study consisted of cDNA or gDNA derived from T cells, B-cell-depleted T cells, or PBMCs. The dataset comprised deeply sampled blood TCRbeta repertoires from subjects exposed to, actively infected with, or recovered from COVID-19. The repertoires were made available in a free public database intended to serve as a resource for research on the immune response to SARS-CoV-2. Samples came from the ongoing ImmuneRACE study (first 160 participants) plus 1,254 subjects from 6 global collaborators. A de-identified subject ID, COVID-19 status, age in years and sex were almost always included in the sample metadata. Where available, HLA class I and class II types were taken from metadata supplied by the sample provider and were not determined by assay-based typing. Study-level results and caveats: The quantity of clinical and demographic metadata differed by source and by participant and was supplied without curation.

For CDR1 and CDR2, the germline V gene lists SQVTM and ANQGSEA. V gives up 3 bases and J gives up 9 bases, and the segment between their germline ends measures 15 bases. The CDR3 runs 13 residues from the cysteine to the phenylalanine. Only the CDR3 portion is preserved as DNA: 39 bases, with reading frame beginning at the first base. TCRbeta CDR3 regions were amplified from genomic DNA by means of the immunoSEQ Assay, a bias-controlled multiplex PCR. The authors' analysis ran thus. Within the assay, amplification of reference gene primers was used to estimate how many nucleated cells each sample contained. To quantify the absolute abundance of each unique TCRbeta CDR3 rearrangement, sequence reads were collapsed and filtered. For each sample, productive Simpson clonality was calculated by taking the square root of Simpson's diversity index across productive rearrangements. Drawn from immuneACCESS, this table holds only the in-frame rearrangements with V and J called that TCRdb kept. Clones are partly lost; checked studies trace under half to an unresolved V gene and leave the rest unexplained. That table supplies the V and J calls and clone size; D and trimming were determined from the DNA. The sample data list roughly 45,000 clones, and roughly 87% of these were observed just once. Of the sample, around 22% falls within the top ten clones.

Concerning this clone: The antigen it binds to is not known. Base qualities were left out, and no much larger clone turns up one base away.

Collaborating institutions collected whole blood in K2EDTA tubes following their own protocols. Collaborator samples were shipped for TCRbeta analysis as frozen whole blood, isolated PBMCs, or DNA extracted from either sample type. This sequence originates from an older woman with acute or convalescent COVID-19. Sequenced input: peripheral blood. Here the chain combines TRBV29-1 and TRBJ1-5; no D gene can be assigned with confidence. The CDR3 has the sequence CSVEAQRPRPQHF. DNA sequence: TGCAGCGTTGAGGCCCAGAGGCCTCGGCCCCAGCATTTT.